Following are 20 T cell receptor beta chains from one sample sequenced in a study of blood T cell repertoires in COVID-19. The protocol was immunoSEQ multiplex PCR, while the TCRdb copy is restricted to in-frame clones and leaves out a portion. The table shows around 140,000 clones, with roughly 83% occurring only once. Sequencing was done on a sample of peripheral blood. All receptors derive from a woman older than 75 with acute or convalescent COVID-19.

This clone was recorded a few times. This chain connects TRBV15 to TRBJ2-7; TRBD2 matches at 11 bases. Looked up from germline, CDR1 is LNHNV and CDR2 is YYDKDF (reference sequence). CDR3 length: 14 amino acids. J was trimmed by 7 bases and V by 4 bases; bases with no gene match: 6. CDR3 amino acids: CATSKTSGAEEQYF. CDR3 sequence (DNA): TGTGCCACCAGCAAGACTAGCGGGGCGGAAGAGCAGTACTTC.

The chain carries TRBV29-1 and TRBJ2-1; 8 nucleotides match TRBD2. Germline lookup yields CDR1 SQVTM and CDR2 ANQGSEA. The CDR3 covers 11 residues. The CDR3 DNA follows: TGCACCATTGCGGGGGGCGGTGAGCAGTTCTTC. Translation gives CTIAGGGEQFF.

The chain links TRBV6-5 to TRBJ1-1; 7 bases agree with TRBD1. Germline V gives CDR1 MNHEY, CDR2 SVGAGI. The CDR3 has 14 residues. V shed 7 bases, J shed 2 bases, and the junction held 7 bases outside the gene matches. The CDR3: CASNRGQTNTEAFF. The CDR3 nucleotides read TGTGCCAGCAACAGGGGCCAGACAAACACTGAAGCTTTCTTT.

The chain joins TRBV15 to TRBJ1-1; 10 bases map to TRBD1. This CDR3 contains 15 residues. J gave up 1 base and V 5 bases, and 4 bases lay outside the gene matches. Germline V lookup: CDR1 LNHNV, CDR2 YYDKDF (reference sequence). The CDR3 reads CATSGRDRGNTEAFF. The CDR3 bases are TGTGCCACCAGCGGCAGGGACAGGGGGAACACTGAAGCTTTCTTT.

This chain joins TRBV6-5 and TRBJ2-1, with D possibly matching TRBD1 (6 bases). The germline V and J ends were trimmed by 2 bases and 4 bases, with 9 bases remaining between them. Per germline, CDR1 MNHEY and CDR2 SVGAGI. This CDR3 is 14 amino acids long. This chain's CDR3 is CASSYGGNYNEQFF. CDR3 DNA sequence: TGTGCCAGCAGTTACGGGGGCAATTACAATGAGCAGTTCTTC.

The rearrangement joins TRBV27 to TRBJ2-7; 11 nucleotides align to TRBD2. CDR3 length: 14 amino acids. Germline V gene sequence: CDR1 MNHEY, CDR2 SMNVEV (reference sequence). The V and J ends lost 4 bases and 6 bases, in that order; junction bases with no gene match: 5. The CDR3 spells CASSSATSGSEQYF. The CDR3 bases are TGTGCCAGCAGTTCCGCCACTAGCGGGAGCGAGCAGTACTTC.

The genes are TRBV9 and TRBJ1-3; D is possibly TRBD1 (5 bases). Germline V gives CDR1 SGDLS, CDR2 YYNGEE. V was trimmed by 1 base and J by 2 bases, leaving 7 bases between them. The CDR3 runs to 14 residues. The CDR3 region is CASSVRGTGNTIYF. CDR3 sequence (DNA): TGTGCCAGCAGCGTACGGGGGACTGGAAACACCATATATTTT.

The chain is built from TRBV19 and TRBJ1-4; 9 nucleotides agree with TRBD1. CDR3 length: 14 amino acids. V dropped 7 bases and J dropped 7; count of bases not matched to a gene: 7. Per the germline V gene, CDR1 is LNHDA and CDR2 is SQIVND (reference sequence). CDR3 amino acids: CASTPTGGIEKLFF. In DNA, the CDR3 is TGTGCCAGTACCCCGACAGGGGGAATTGAAAAACTGTTTTTT.

The chain uses TRBV4-1 and TRBJ1-1; a possible D gene is TRBD1 (5 bases). The ends were cut back, 5 bases at V and 13 bases at J, with 20 bases in the middle. The CDR3 runs 13 residues. Germline V gene data show CDR1 as MGHRA and CDR2 as YSYEKL. This CDR3 is CASSTLAGFLGFF. The CDR3 DNA sequence: TGCGCCAGCAGCACCCTGGCAGGGTTTTTAGGTTTCTTT.

The chain joins TRBV6-5 to TRBJ2-7; the D gene is possibly TRBD1 (6 bases). This CDR3 comprises 14 residues. The V end lost 0 bases, the J end lost 3 bases, and 9 bases lay between the germline ends. Germline CDR1 and CDR2: MNHEY and SVGAGI. The CDR3 loop is CASSYSTRGYEQYF. The CDR3 DNA is TGTGCCAGCAGTTACTCGACCAGGGGCTACGAGCAGTACTTC.

This chain uses TRBV30 with TRBJ2-5; D is ambiguous. CDR3 length: 13 residues. CDR1 is GTSNPN, CDR2 SVGIG, per germline (reference sequence). V was trimmed by 2 bases and J by 2 bases, leaving 9 bases between them. CDR3 DNA sequence: TGTGCCTGGAGTTACGGGTCTCAAGAGACCCAGTACTTC. Protein: CAWSYGSQETQYF.

The V and J genes are TRBV11-2 and TRBJ2-1; TRBD1 is a possible D gene (6 bases). Germline V gives CDR1 SGHAT, CDR2 FQNNGV. The CDR3 has 14 amino acids. Trimming stripped 7 bases from V and 2 bases from J, with 12 bases between. The CDR3 loop is CASIRGGPYNEQFF. CDR3 nucleotide sequence: TGTGCCAGCATCAGAGGGGGACCCTACAATGAGCAGTTCTTC.

This sequence joins TRBV25-1 and TRBJ1-2; perhaps TRBD1 as D (6 bases). The CDR3 runs to 12 residues. The germline V and J ends were trimmed by 6 bases and 6 bases, with 11 bases remaining between them. CDR1 is MGHDK and CDR2 is SYGVNS in the germline V gene. The CDR3 DNA reads TGTGCCAGCAGATACAGGGCCGATGGCTACACCTTC. Translation gives CASRYRADGYTF.

This chain connects TRBV4-1 to TRBJ2-7, with 12 bases lining up with TRBD2. After removal of 3 bases from V and 1 base from J, the junction contained 16 bases not matched to a gene. This CDR3 is built from 20 residues. The germline gives CDR1 MGHRA, CDR2 YSYEKL. As DNA, the CDR3 is TGCGCCAGCAGCCACGACTTAACTAGCGGGAGGAGAAGGGGTTCCTACGAGCAGTACTTC. Translation gives CASSHDLTSGRRRGSYEQYF.

The CDR3 DNA reads as TGTGCCAGCAGTTTTCGGGGAGATACGCAGTATTTT. This sequence encodes CASSFRGDTQYF. The chain links TRBV6-2 or TRBV6-3 to TRBJ2-3, with TRBD2 as a possible D gene (5 bases). V gave up 4 bases and J gave up 5 bases, with 7 bases separating them. CDR3 length equals 12 residues. The germline gives CDR1 MNHEY, CDR2 SVGEGT.

This sequence joins TRBV5-1 and TRBJ1-4, with 7 bases fitting TRBD1. The CDR3 extends over 14 amino acids. V was clipped by 2 bases and J by 4 bases; unmatched bases: 2. Germline V gene lookup returns CDR1 SGHRS and CDR2 YFSETQ. The CDR3 nucleotides are TGCGCCAGCAGCTTCGGGACAGTTAATGAAAAACTGTTTTTT. Protein sequence: CASSFGTVNEKLFF.

This chain connects TRBV6-5 to TRBJ1-5; TRBD1 matches 7 bases. Germline CDR1 is MNHEY and CDR2 is SVGAGI. This CDR3 is built from 15 residues. V lost 6 bases to trimming and J lost 6 bases; unmatched junction nucleotides: 11. In DNA, the CDR3 is TGTGCCAGCAGGAAGGGGACAGTTAGTACTCAGCCCCAGCATTTT. Translating it yields CASRKGTVSTQPQHF.

CDR3 sequence (DNA): TGTGCCAGCAGGACAGGGTTCCACGAGCAGTACTTC. Translating it yields CASRTGFHEQYF. The V call is TRBV6-5, the J call TRBJ2-7; TRBD1 matches 7 bases. This CDR3 contains 12 residues. V dropped 6 bases and J dropped 5; count of bases not matched to a gene: 4. Germline V CDR1 and CDR2: MNHEY, SVGAGI.

In its sample, this clone was seen once. The gene calls are TRBV6-5 and TRBJ2-7, with 8 bases lining up with TRBD1. Germline CDR1 reads MNHEY; CDR2 reads SVGAGI. V gave up 2 bases and J gave up 3 bases; unmatched junction bases: 6. This CDR3 has 15 amino acids. The CDR3 DNA reads as TGTGCCAGCAGTTACGGGTTACAGGGGGGCTACGAGCAGTACTTC. It is translated as CASSYGLQGGYEQYF.

This clone was recorded once. The J gene is TRBJ1-2, the V gene TRBV7-2; no definite D call. Germline V lookup: CDR1 SGHTA, CDR2 FQGNSA. The V end lost 6 bases, the J end lost 4 bases, and 9 bases lay between the germline ends. This CDR3 spans 12 amino acids. The CDR3 bases are TGTGCCAGCAGACCTACAGTCTATGGCTACACCTTC. Its translation: CASRPTVYGYTF. The entire variable domain, with the rest obtained from reference TRBV7-2 and TRBJ1-2, is as follows: GAGVSQSPSNKVTEKGKDVELRCDPISGHTALYWYRQSLGQGLEFLIYFQGNSAPDKSGLPSDRFSAERTGGSVSTLTIQRTQQEDSAVYLCASRPTVYGYTFGSGTRLTVV.